Shown below are 7 T cell receptor beta chains from a single sample sequenced in a study of T cells in Graves' hyperthyroidism and ophthalmopathy. Amplified TCR beta CDR3 regions derived from RNA transcripts. HTBI primers drove first-round RT-PCR of the TCR CDR3. TCRdb fed the multiplex PCR reads into MiXCR, producing one record per CDR3 protein. The sample yields about 270,000 distinct CDR3 sequences, roughly 15% seen once. Sequenced sample: blood. The receptors shown here come from a woman between 45 and 65 years old with Graves' hyperthyroidism that later progressed to Graves' ophthalmopathy.

This clonotype was seen a few times. The chain links TRBV7-3 to TRBJ2-3, with D possibly called TRBD1 or TRBD2 (5 bases each). This CDR3 is 12 amino acids long. Between the trimmed V and J ends, which lost 8 bases and 2 bases, there was a span of 8 bases. Germline V lookup: CDR1 SGHTA, CDR2 FQGTGA. The CDR3 loop is CASRGDTDTQYF. The CDR3 nucleotides read TGTGCCAGCCGGGGCGACACAGATACGCAGTATTTT.

This clonotype was picked up many times. The CDR3 sequence: CASSSPGQGVYEQYF. CDR3 nucleotide sequence: TGTGCCAGCAGTTCGCCGGGACAGGGCGTCTACGAGCAGTACTTC. V gene TRBV6-1 combines with J gene TRBJ2-7; 9 nucleotides agree with TRBD1. The CDR3 is 15 residues long. V lost 5 bases to trimming and J lost 3 bases; unmatched junction nucleotides: 8. CDR1 is MNHNS, CDR2 SASEGT, per germline.

The sample holds many counts of this clonotype. V gene TRBV27 combines with J gene TRBJ2-1; perhaps TRBD1 as D (6 bases). CDR3 length: 17 residues. Germline CDR1 MNHEY, CDR2 SMNVEV (reference sequence). Trimming pared 0 bases from V and 1 base from J, leaving 13 bases between. The CDR3 sequence: CASSLSLGASSYNEQFF. In DNA form, the CDR3 reads TGTGCCAGCAGTTTATCGTTGGGGGCATCTTCCTACAATGAGCAGTTCTTC.

In this sample, this clonotype turned up many times. CDR3 residues: CASSYGGTEAFF. CDR3 nucleotides: TGTGCCAGCAGCTACGGGGGCACTGAAGCTTTCTTT. This sequence joins TRBV3-1 and TRBJ1-1; D perhaps matches TRBD1 (5 bases). Trimming shortened V by 5 bases and J by 4 bases, and 8 bases separated the two germline ends. The CDR3 extends over 12 amino acids. The germline V gene has CDR1 LGHDT and CDR2 YNNKEL (reference sequence).

This clonotype was seen at least ten times. J is TRBJ1-5 and V is TRBV24-1, with 7 bases identical to TRBD1. CDR1 is KGHDR, CDR2 SFDVKD, per germline. Trimming at V came to 7 bases and at J to 4 bases, leaving 3 bases not matched to a gene. This CDR3 comprises 13 residues. CDR3 region: CATREGANQPQHF. In DNA form, the CDR3 reads TGTGCCACCAGGGAGGGGGCAAATCAGCCCCAGCATTTT.

At least ten counts were recorded for this clonotype. The chain combines TRBV5-1 with TRBJ2-2; D remains unclear. Germline CDR1 SGHRS, CDR2 YFSETQ. V dropped 0 bases and J dropped 3 bases, with 9 bases sitting between them. CDR3 length: 15 residues. The DNA for the CDR3 is TGCGCCAGCAGCTTGGGGTTGGGCGACACCGGGGAGCTGTTTTTT. It codes for CASSLGLGDTGELFF.

In its sample, this clonotype was seen many times. The J gene is TRBJ2-7, the V gene TRBV2; 10 bases fit TRBD2. The CDR3 loop spans 17 amino acids. Losses at the gene ends were 2 bases for V and 3 bases for J; bases not matched to a gene: 10. Germline V lookup: CDR1 SNHLY, CDR2 FYNNEI. CDR3 nucleotide sequence: TGTGCCAGCAGTGAATTATCCCTGGCTAGCGGGGGCTACGAGCAGTACTTC. Encoded protein: CASSELSLASGGYEQYF.